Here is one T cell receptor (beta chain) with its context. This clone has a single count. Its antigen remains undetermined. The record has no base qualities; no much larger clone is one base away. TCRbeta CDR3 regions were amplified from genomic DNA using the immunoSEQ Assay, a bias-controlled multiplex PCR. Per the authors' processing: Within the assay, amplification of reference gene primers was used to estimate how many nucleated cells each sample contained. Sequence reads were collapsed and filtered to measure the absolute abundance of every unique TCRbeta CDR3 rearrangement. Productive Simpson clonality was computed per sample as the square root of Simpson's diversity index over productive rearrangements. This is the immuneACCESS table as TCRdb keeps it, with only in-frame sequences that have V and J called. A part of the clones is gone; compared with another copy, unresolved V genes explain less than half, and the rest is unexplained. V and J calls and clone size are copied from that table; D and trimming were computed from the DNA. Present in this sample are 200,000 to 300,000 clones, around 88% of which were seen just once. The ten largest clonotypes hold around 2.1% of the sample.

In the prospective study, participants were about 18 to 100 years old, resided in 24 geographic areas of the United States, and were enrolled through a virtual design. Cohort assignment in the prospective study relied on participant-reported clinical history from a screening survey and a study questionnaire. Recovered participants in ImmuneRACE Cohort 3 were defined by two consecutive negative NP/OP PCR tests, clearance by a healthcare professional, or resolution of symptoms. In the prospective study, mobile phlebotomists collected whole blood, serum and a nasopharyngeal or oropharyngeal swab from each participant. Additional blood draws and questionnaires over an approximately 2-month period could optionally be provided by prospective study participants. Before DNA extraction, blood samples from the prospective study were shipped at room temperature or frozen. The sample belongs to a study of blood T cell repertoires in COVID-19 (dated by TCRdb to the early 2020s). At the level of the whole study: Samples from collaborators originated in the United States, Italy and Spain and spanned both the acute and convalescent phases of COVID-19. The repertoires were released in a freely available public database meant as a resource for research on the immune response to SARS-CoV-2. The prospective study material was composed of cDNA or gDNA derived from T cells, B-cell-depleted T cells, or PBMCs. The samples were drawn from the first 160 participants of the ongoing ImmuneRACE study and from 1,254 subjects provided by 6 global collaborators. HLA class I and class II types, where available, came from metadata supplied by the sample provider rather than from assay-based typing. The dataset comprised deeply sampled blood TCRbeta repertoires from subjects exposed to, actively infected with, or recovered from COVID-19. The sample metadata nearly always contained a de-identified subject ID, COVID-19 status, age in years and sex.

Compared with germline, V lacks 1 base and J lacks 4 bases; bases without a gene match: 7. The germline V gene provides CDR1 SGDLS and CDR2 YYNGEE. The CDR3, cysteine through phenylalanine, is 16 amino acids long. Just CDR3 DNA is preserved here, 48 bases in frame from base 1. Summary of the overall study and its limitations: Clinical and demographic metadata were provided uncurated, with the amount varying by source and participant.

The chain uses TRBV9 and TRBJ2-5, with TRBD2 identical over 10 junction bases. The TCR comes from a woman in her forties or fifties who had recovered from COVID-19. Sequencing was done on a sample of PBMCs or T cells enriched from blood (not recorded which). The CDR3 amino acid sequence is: CASSVFSGRAGETQYF. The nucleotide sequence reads TGTGCCAGCAGCGTATTCAGCGGGAGGGCCGGAGAGACCCAGTACTTC.